This TCR beta chain is drawn from a study of CD8 T cells in Susac syndrome. Whole-study results and caveats: The study found that Susac CD8+ clonal expansion peaked in TEMRA cells and active patients.

RNA totalling roughly 0.5 to 1 ug underwent reverse transcription with random hexamers. Amplification of TCR beta CDR3 used immunoSEQ multiplex PCR across 54 Vbeta and 13 Jbeta. TCRdb called the immunoSEQ multiplex PCR reads again in MiXCR, with one record for every CDR3 protein. Of approximately 80,000 distinct CDR3 sequences in the sample, approximately 93% were seen once. This CDR3 contains 10 residues. Trimming took 3 bases from V and 12 from J, leaving 6 bases between them. Germline CDR1 and CDR2: SGDLS and YYNGEE. A word on this clonotype: The antigen remains undetermined.

Patients with Susac syndrome met diagnostic criteria defined recently for definite or probable disease. The TCR was taken from a human donor with Susac syndrome. The sequenced material came from CD8+ T cells from PBMCs. This chain joins TRBV9 and TRBJ2-2; D uncertain. CDR3 nucleotide sequence: TGTGCCAGCAGCGGAAAGAAGCTGTTTTTT. Its translation: CASSGKKLFF. Filled out from reference TRBV9 and TRBJ2-2, the complete variable domain reads DSGVTQTPKHLITATGQRVTLRCSPRSGDLSVYWYQQSLDQGLQFLIQYYNGEERAKGNILERFSAQQFPDLHSELNLSSLELGDSALYFCASSGKKLFFGEGSRLTVL.